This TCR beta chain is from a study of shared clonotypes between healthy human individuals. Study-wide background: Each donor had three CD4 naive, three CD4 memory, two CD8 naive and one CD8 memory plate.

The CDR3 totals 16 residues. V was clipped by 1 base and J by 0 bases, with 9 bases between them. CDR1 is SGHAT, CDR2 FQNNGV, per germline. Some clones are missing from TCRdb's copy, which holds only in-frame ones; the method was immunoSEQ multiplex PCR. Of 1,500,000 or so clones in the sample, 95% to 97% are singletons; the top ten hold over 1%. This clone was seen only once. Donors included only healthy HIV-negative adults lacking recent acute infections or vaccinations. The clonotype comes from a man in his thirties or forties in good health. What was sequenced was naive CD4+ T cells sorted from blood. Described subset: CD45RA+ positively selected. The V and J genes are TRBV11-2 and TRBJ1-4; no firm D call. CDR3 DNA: TGTGCCAGCAGCTTAGCGGAACATACAACTAATGAAAAACTGTTTTTT. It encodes CASSLAEHTTNEKLFF.